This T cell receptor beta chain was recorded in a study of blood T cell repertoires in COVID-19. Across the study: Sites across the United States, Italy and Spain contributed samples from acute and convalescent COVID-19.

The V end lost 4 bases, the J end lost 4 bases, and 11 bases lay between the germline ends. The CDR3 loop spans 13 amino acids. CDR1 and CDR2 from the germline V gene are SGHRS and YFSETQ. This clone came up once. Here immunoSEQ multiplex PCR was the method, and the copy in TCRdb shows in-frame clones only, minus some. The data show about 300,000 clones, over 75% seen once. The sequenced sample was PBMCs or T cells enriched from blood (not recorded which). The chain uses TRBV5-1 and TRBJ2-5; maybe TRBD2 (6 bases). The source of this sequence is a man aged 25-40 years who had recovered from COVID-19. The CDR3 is CASSKGLGETQYF. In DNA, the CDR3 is TGCGCCAGCAGCAAGGGACTGGGAGAGACCCAGTACTTC.